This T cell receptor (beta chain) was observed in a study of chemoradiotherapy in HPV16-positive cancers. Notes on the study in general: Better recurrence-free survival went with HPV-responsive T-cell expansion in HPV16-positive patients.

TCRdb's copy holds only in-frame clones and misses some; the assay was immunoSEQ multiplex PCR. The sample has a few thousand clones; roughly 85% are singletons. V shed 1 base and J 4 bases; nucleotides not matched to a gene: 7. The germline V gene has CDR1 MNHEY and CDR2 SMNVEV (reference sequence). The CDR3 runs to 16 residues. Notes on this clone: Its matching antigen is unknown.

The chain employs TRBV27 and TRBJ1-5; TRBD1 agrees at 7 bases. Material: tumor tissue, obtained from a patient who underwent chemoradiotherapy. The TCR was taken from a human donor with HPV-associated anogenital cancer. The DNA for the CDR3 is TGTGCCAGCAGTTTATATCCCCCACAGGGGAATCAGCCCCAGCATTTT. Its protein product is CASSLYPPQGNQPQHF.